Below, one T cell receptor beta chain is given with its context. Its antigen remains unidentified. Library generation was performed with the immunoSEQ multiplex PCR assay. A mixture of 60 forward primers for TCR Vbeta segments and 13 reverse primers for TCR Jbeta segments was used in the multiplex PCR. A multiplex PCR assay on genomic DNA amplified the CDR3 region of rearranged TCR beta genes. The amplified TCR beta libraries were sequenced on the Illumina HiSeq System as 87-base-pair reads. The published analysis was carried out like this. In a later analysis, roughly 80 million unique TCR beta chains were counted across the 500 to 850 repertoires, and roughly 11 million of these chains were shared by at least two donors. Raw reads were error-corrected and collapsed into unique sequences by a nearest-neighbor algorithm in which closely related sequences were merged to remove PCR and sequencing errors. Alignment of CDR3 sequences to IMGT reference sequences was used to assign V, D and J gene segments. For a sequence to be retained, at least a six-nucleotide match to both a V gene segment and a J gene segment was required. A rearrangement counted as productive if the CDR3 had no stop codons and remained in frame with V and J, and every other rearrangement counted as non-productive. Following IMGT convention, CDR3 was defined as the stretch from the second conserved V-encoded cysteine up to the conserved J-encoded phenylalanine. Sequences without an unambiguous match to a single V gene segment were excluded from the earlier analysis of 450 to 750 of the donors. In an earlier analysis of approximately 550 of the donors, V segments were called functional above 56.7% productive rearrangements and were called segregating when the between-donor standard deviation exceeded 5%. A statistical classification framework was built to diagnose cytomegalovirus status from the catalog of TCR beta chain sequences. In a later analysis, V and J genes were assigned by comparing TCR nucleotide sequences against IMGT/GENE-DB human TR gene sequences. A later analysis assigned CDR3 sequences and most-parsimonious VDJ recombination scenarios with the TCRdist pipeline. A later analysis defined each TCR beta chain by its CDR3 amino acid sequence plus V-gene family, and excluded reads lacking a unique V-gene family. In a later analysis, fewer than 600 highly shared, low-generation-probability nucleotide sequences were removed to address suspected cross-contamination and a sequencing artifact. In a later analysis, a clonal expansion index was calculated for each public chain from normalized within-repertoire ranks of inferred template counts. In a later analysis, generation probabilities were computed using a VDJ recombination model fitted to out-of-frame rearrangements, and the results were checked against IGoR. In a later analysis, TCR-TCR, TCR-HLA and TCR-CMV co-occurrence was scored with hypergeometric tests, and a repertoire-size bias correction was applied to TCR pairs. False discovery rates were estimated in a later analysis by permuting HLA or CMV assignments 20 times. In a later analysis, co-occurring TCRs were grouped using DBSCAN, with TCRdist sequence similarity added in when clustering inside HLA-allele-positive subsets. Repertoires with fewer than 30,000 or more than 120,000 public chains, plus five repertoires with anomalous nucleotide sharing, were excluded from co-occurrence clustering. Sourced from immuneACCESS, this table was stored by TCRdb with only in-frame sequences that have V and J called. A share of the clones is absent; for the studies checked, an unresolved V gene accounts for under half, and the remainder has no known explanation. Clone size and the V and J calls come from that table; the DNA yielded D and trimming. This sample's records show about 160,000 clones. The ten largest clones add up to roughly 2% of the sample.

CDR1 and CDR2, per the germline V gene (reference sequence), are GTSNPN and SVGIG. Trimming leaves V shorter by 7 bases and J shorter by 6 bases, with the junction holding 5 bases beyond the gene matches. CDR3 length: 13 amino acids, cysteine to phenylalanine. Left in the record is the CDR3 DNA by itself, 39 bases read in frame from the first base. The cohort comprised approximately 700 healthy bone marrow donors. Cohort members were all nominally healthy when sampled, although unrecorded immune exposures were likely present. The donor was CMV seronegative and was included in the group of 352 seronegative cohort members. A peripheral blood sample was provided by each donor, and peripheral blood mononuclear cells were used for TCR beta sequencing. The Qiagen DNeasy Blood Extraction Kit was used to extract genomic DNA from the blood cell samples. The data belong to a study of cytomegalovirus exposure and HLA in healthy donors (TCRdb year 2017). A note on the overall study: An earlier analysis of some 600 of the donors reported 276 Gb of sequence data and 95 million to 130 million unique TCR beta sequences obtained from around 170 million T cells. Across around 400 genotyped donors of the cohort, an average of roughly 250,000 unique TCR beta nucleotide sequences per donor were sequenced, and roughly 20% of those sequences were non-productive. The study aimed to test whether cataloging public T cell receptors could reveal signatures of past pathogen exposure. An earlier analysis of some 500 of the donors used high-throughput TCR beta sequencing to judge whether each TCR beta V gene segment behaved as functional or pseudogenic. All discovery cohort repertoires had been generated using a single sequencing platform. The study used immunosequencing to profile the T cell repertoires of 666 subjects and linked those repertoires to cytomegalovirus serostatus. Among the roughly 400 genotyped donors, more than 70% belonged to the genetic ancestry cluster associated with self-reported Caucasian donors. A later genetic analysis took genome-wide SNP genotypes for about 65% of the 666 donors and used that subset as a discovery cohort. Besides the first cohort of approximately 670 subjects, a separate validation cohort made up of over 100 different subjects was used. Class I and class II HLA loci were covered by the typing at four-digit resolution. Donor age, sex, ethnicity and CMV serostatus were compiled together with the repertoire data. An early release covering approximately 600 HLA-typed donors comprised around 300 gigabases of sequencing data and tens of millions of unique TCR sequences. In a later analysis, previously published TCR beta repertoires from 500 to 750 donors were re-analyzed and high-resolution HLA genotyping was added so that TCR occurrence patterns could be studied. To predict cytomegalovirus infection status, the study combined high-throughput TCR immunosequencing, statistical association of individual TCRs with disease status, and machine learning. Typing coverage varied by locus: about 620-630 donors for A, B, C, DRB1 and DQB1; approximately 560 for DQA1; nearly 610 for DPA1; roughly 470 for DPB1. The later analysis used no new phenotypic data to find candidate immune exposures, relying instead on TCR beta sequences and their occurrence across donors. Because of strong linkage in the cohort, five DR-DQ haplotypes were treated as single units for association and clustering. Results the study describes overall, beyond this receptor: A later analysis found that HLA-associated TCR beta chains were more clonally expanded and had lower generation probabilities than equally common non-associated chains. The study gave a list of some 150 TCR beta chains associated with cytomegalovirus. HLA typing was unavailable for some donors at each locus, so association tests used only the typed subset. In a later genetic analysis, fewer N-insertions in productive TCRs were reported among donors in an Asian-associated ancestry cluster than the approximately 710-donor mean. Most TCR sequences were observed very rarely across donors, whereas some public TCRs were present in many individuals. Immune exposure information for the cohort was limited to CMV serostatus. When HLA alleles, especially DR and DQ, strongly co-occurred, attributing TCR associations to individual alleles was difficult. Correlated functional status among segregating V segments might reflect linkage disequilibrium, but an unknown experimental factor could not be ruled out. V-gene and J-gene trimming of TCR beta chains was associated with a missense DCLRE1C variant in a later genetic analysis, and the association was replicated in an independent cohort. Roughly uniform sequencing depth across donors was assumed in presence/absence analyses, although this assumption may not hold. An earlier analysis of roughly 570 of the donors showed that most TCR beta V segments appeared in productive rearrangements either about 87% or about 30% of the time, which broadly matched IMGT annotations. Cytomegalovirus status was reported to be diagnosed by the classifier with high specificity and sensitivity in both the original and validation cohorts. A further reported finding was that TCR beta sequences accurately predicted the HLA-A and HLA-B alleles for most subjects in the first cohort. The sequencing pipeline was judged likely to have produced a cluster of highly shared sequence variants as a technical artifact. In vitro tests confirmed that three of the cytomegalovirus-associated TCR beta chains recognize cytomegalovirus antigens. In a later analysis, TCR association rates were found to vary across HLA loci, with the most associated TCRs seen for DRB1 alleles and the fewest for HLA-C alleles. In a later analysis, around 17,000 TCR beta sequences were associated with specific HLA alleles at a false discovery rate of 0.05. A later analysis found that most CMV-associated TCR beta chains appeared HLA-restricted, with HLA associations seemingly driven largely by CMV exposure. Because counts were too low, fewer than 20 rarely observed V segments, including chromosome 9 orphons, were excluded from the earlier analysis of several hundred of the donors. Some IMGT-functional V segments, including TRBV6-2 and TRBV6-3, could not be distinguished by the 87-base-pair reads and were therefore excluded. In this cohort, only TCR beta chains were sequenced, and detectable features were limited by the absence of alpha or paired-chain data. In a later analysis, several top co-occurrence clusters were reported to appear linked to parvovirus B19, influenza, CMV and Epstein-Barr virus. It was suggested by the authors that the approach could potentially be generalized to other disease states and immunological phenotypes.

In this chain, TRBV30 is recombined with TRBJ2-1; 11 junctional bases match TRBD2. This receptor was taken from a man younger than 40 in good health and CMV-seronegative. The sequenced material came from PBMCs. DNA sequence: TGTGCCTCTTTAGCGGGAGGGACCAATGAGCAGTTCTTC. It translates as CASLAGGTNEQFF.